One sample yielded the 18 T cell receptor beta chains listed below, sequenced in a study of identical twins. TCRdb itself ran the 5' RACE reads through MiXCR, one entry per CDR3 protein. This sample yields around 510,000 distinct CDR3 sequences, of which more than 13% are seen a single time; approximately 1% belongs to the top ten. This sample was shared with a second study, whose subject was yellow fever vaccine responses in identical twins.

Material: CD4+ T cells sorted from blood. These receptors were taken from a woman under 30 in good health.

V gene TRBV15 combines with J gene TRBJ1-1, with D maybe TRBD1 (5 bases). Germline V CDR1 and CDR2: LNHNV, YYDKDF (reference sequence). V lost 0 bases and J 5 bases, leaving 13 bases between the germline ends. The CDR3 has 15 residues. The CDR3 DNA follows: TGTGCCACCAGCAGAGAAAGGGAGTGGGGGACTGAAGCTTTCTTT. Translating it yields CATSREREWGTEAFF.

The table lists this clonotype with a few counts. V and J are TRBV20-1 and TRBJ2-7; D perhaps matches TRBD1 (5 bases). The CDR3 length is 15 residues. V gave up 6 bases and J gave up 0 bases, with 18 bases separating them. Per germline, CDR1 DFQATT and CDR2 SNEGSKA (reference sequence). The chain's CDR3 is CSAPNPGLSSYEQYF. CDR3 nucleotides: TGCAGTGCCCCCAATCCAGGGTTAAGCTCCTACGAGCAGTACTTC.

This chain links TRBV20-1 with TRBJ2-1; 8 positions match TRBD2. V shed 0 bases, J shed 4 bases, and the junction held 8 bases outside the gene matches. Germline loops: CDR1 DFQATT, CDR2 SNEGSKA (reference sequence). The CDR3 runs 16 residues. The CDR3 bases are TGCAGTGCTAGAGATAGCGGGATAAGGGTATACAATGAGCAGTTCTTC. Translating it yields CSARDSGIRVYNEQFF.

This clonotype was detected only a few times. The J gene is TRBJ2-5, the V gene TRBV9; TRBD2 aligns across 7 bases. In germline, CDR1 is SGDLS, CDR2 YYNGEE. The CDR3 consists of 14 residues. The ends lost 4 bases at V and 9 bases at J; junction bases unmatched: 12. CDR3 amino acids: CASSRGLEGWAQYF. In DNA form, the CDR3 reads TGTGCCAGCAGCCGTGGACTAGAGGGGTGGGCCCAGTACTTC.

This chain uses TRBV30 with TRBJ2-1; tentatively, D is TRBD2 (6 bases). Trimming stripped 3 bases from V and 15 bases from J, with 18 bases between. CDR3 length: 12 residues. Germline CDR1 and CDR2: GTSNPN and SVGIG (reference sequence). CDR3 DNA: TGTGCCTGGAGCCGACTAGACCCCATTCTGTTCTTC. Translated, it gives CAWSRLDPILFF.

The J gene is TRBJ1-6, the V gene TRBV6-6; TRBD1 is a possible D gene (6 bases). CDR1 and CDR2 (germline): MNHNY, SVGAGI (reference sequence). Trimming left V 4 bases short and J 10 bases short, with 8 bases between. The CDR3 sequence is 12 residues long. CDR3 bases: TGTGCCAGCAGTTCACAGGGATCACCCCTCCACTTT. Its protein is CASSSQGSPLHF.

This chain uses TRBV7-2 with TRBJ2-7; D call uncertain. CDR3 length: 14 residues. In germline, CDR1 is SGHTA, CDR2 FQGNSA. V was cut by 1 base and J by 2 bases, with 9 bases left in between. Written as DNA, the CDR3 is TGTGCCAGCAGCTTAGTACTGGGGACCTACGAGCAGTACTTC. Protein product: CASSLVLGTYEQYF. The whole variable domain, remainder taken from reference TRBV7-2 and TRBJ2-7, is GAGVSQSPSNKVTEKGKDVELRCDPISGHTALYWYRQSLGQGLEFLIYFQGNSAPDKSGLPSDRFSAERTGGSVSTLTIQRTQQEDSAVYLCASSLVLGTYEQYFGPGTRLTVT.

The table lists this clonotype with a few counts. The CDR3 here is CATSRQPGTSGNPLSVWVYNEQFF. The CDR3 DNA reads TGTGCCACCAGCAGGCAACCAGGGACTAGCGGGAACCCCCTCTCCGTATGGGTCTACAATGAGCAGTTCTTC. V gene TRBV15 combines with J gene TRBJ2-1, with 13 bases aligning to TRBD2. CDR1 is LNHNV, CDR2 YYDKDF, per germline (reference sequence). Trimming took 3 bases from V and 3 from J; bases not matched to a gene: 26. This CDR3 is 24 amino acids long.

This chain links TRBV11-3 with TRBJ2-3, with TRBD1 matching over 7 bases. Germline CDR1 SGHNT, CDR2 YENEEA. This CDR3 is 13 amino acids long. V dropped 5 bases and J dropped 6; count of bases not matched to a gene: 5. The CDR3 DNA reads as TGTGCCAGCAGCACGGACAGGAGGGATACGCAGTATTTT. Translated, it gives CASSTDRRDTQYF. Using reference TRBV11-3 and TRBJ2-3 for the parts outside the CDR3, the full variable domain is EAGVVQSPRYKIIEKKQPVAFWCNPISGHNTLYWYLQNLGQGPELLIRYENEEAVDDSQLPKDRFSAERLKGVDSTLKIQPAELGDSAVYLCASSTDRRDTQYFGPGTRLTVL.

This clonotype has more than one count but fewer than ten. The CDR3 sequence: CASRGLAGVSSYNEQFF. The CDR3 coding sequence is TGTGCCAGCAGAGGACTAGCGGGAGTTTCCTCCTACAATGAGCAGTTCTTC. V usage is TRBV6-1 and J usage is TRBJ2-1; TRBD2 matches 13 bases. V shed 6 bases, J shed 0 bases, and the junction held 5 bases outside the gene matches. The CDR3 length is 17 residues. Germline CDR1 reads MNHNS; CDR2 reads SASEGT.

This clonotype was observed a few times. The rearrangement uses TRBV7-3 and TRBJ1-6; 9 positions match TRBD1. This CDR3 region has 15 residues. Germline CDR1 is SGHTA and CDR2 is FQGTGA. V lost 5 bases to trimming and J lost 9 bases; unmatched junction nucleotides: 8. The CDR3 coding sequence is TGTGCCAGCAGCATATCCGGGACAGGGTCTTCACCCCTCCACTTT. Amino acid sequence: CASSISGTGSSPLHF.

This clonotype was seen a few times. The V gene is TRBV29-1, the J gene TRBJ2-3; D is uncertain. This CDR3 has 14 residues. V was cut by 4 bases and J by 0 bases, with 11 bases left in between. CDR1 is SQVTM, CDR2 ANQGSEA, per germline. The CDR3 DNA reads TGCAGCGTTGTTAGGCGCCCTAGCACAGATACGCAGTATTTT. Its translation is CSVVRRPSTDTQYF.

This clonotype is a singleton in its sample. One base away lies a much larger clone, so this may be a sequencing read error. The chain combines TRBV14 with TRBJ2-1; the match to TRBD1 covers 7 bases. The CDR3 consists of 16 residues. Trimming took 1 base from V and 4 from J; bases not matched to a gene: 7. The germline CDR1 and CDR2 sequences are SGHDN and FVKESK. The CDR3 sequence is CASSQVRGMRYNEQFF. The CDR3, as DNA: TGTGCCAGCAGCCAAGTCAGGGGGATGAGATACAATGAGCAGTTCTTC.

The CDR3: CSARPPGSTEAFF. In nucleotides, the CDR3 is TGCAGTGCTAGACCACCGGGATCAACTGAAGCTTTCTTT. The rearrangement links TRBV20-1 to TRBJ1-1, with unresolved D. The CDR3 is made up of 13 amino acids. V was pared by 2 bases and J by 5 bases, with 12 bases between. Germline V gene sequence: CDR1 DFQATT, CDR2 SNEGSKA (reference sequence).

This clonotype has only a few counts. The DNA for the CDR3 is TGCGCCAGCAGCCAAGAATGGGGGAGTAGCGGAGCTTACGAGCAGTACTTC. Translated: CASSQEWGSSGAYEQYF. J is TRBJ2-7 and V is TRBV4-1, with D possibly matching TRBD2 (6 bases). Trimming took off 0 bases at V and 4 bases at J, with 19 bases between the two ends. Germline CDR1 and CDR2: MGHRA and YSYEKL. This CDR3 comprises 17 residues.

This chain uses TRBV14 with TRBJ2-1; D remains unclear. Germline-derived CDR1 and CDR2 are SGHDN and FVKESK. V lost 2 bases to trimming and J lost 3 bases, with 8 bases between them. The CDR3 sequence is 14 residues long. CDR3: CASSQFTVYNEQFF. The CDR3 coding sequence is TGTGCCAGCAGCCAATTCACAGTCTACAATGAGCAGTTCTTC.

This clonotype occurred a few times. V and J are TRBV29-1 and TRBJ2-3, with 7 bases identical to TRBD2. The CDR3 totals 14 residues. The germline gives CDR1 SQVTM, CDR2 ANQGSEA. Trimming took 3 bases from V and 8 from J; bases not matched to a gene: 11. CDR3 in DNA: TGCAGCGTTGATCGAGGACTAGGGTCTGGTACGCAGTATTTT. It translates to CSVDRGLGSGTQYF.

This clonotype was seen more than once but under ten times. V usage is TRBV20-1 and J usage is TRBJ2-3, with a tentative D call TRBD2 (5 bases). V dropped 6 bases and J dropped 4 bases, with 20 bases sitting between them. The CDR3 loop spans 15 amino acids. Germline CDR1 DFQATT, CDR2 SNEGSKA (reference sequence). The CDR3 sequence: CSAAGSSGYADTQYF. In DNA, the CDR3 is TGCAGTGCCGCCGGGTCCTCGGGGTATGCAGATACGCAGTATTTT.